A single sample gave rise to the 30 T cell receptor beta chains below, sequenced in a study of T cell responses to AZD1222 COVID-19 vaccine. Clones were sequenced by immunoSEQ multiplex PCR, and TCRdb holds only the in-frame ones, with some missing. Of 100,000 to 150,000 clones listed, over 90% are singletons. The sequencing used peripheral blood, collected on day 0 of AZD1222 vaccination. These receptors originate from an adult in good health.

About this clone: Other DNA sequences in the same sample also yield this CDR3. The J gene is TRBJ1-4, the V gene TRBV7-9; TRBD1 agrees at 7 bases. The germline CDR1 and CDR2 sequences are SEHNR and FQNEAQ (reference sequence). This CDR3 is built from 14 residues. After removal of 2 bases from V and 4 bases from J, the junction contained 1 base not matched to a gene. This chain's CDR3 is CASSLRQGNEKLFF. The CDR3 DNA reads as TGTGCCAGCAGCTTAAGACAGGGTAATGAAAAACTGTTTTTT. The entire variable domain, with the rest obtained from reference TRBV7-9 and TRBJ1-4, is as follows: DTGVSQNPRHKITKRGQNVTFRCDPISEHNRLYWYRQTLGQGPEFLTYFQNEAQLEKSRLLSDRFSAERPKGSFSTLEIQRTEQGDSAMYLCASSLRQGNEKLFFGSGTQLSVL.

The genes are TRBV4-1 and TRBJ2-5, with D perhaps TRBD2 (6 bases). This CDR3 comprises 14 residues. Germline lookup yields CDR1 MGHRA and CDR2 YSYEKL. Deletions cut 4 bases from V and 3 bases from J, with 12 bases between. CDR3 sequence: CASSPRDFKETQYF. CDR3 sequence (DNA): TGCGCCAGCAGCCCAAGGGACTTTAAAGAGACCCAGTACTTC.

V gene TRBV14 combines with J gene TRBJ1-4; D is ambiguous. V shed 0 bases and J shed 12 bases, with 20 bases lying between them. Germline-derived CDR1 and CDR2 are SGHDN and FVKESK. This CDR3 region has 16 residues. CDR3 bases: TGTGCCAGCAGCCAAGAGATGTCCCCCATTGGTGGGGAACTGTTTTTT. As protein: CASSQEMSPIGGELFF.

The chain links TRBV28 to TRBJ1-2; 7 bases agree with TRBD1. The V gene's germline CDR1 is MDHEN and CDR2 SYDVKM. The CDR3 spans 15 residues. The V and J ends lost 2 bases and 4 bases, in that order; junction bases with no gene match: 7. The CDR3 DNA sequence: TGTGCCAGCAGTTTACCTGGACAGGAACGCTATGGCTACACCTTC. Encoded protein: CASSLPGQERYGYTF.

The V and J genes are TRBV27 and TRBJ2-3; the match to TRBD2 covers 7 bases. Trimming took 5 bases from V and 9 from J; bases not matched to a gene: 5. Germline V gene sequence: CDR1 MNHEY, CDR2 SMNVEV (reference sequence). The CDR3 has 12 residues. The CDR3 loop reads CASSKSGTTQYF. In DNA, the CDR3 is TGTGCCAGCAGTAAAAGCGGGACCACGCAGTATTTT.

The chain recombines TRBV4-2 with TRBJ2-7, with 11 positions matching TRBD1. The CDR3 is 14 residues long. V trimming: 1 base; J trimming: 9 bases; junction bases outside the gene matches: 5. Germline CDR1 LGHNA, CDR2 YNFKEQ. The CDR3 region has the DNA TGTGCCAGCAGCCAAGTGGGACAGGGGGAGGTGCAGTACTTC. Protein product: CASSQVGQGEVQYF.

This clone was counted once. This chain connects TRBV28 to TRBJ2-7; D possibly corresponds to TRBD2 (5 bases). CDR1 MDHEN and CDR2 SYDVKM come from the germline V gene. The length of the CDR3 is 15 residues. Deletions cut 3 bases from V and 5 bases from J, with 17 bases between. CDR3 loop: CASSFLPSQSHEQYF. CDR3 sequence (DNA): TGTGCCAGCAGTTTTCTCCCTAGCCAGAGCCACGAGCAGTACTTC.

This CDR3 reads CASSLGPGVVGSNQPQHF. CDR3 bases: TGTGCCAGCAGCTTAGGCCCGGGGGTGGTGGGTAGCAATCAGCCCCAGCATTTT. This sequence joins TRBV7-2 and TRBJ1-5; a weak D match, TRBD1 (5 bases). The V end lost 1 base, the J end lost 0 bases, and 16 bases lay between the germline ends. Germline values: CDR1 SGHTA, CDR2 FQGNSA. The CDR3 consists of 18 residues. Variable domain in full (rest from reference TRBV7-2 and TRBJ1-5): GAGVSQSPSNKVTEKGKDVELRCDPISGHTALYWYRQSLGQGLEFLIYFQGNSAPDKSGLPSDRFSAERTGGSVSTLTIQRTQQEDSAVYLCASSLGPGVVGSNQPQHFGDGTRLSIL.

The gene calls are TRBV6-5 and TRBJ1-1; D is perhaps TRBD1 (5 bases). The CDR3 covers 13 residues. Trimming removed 7 bases from V and 7 bases from J, with 16 bases in between. Per germline, CDR1 MNHEY and CDR2 SVGAGI. Here the CDR3 reads CASTTGGGFEAFF. In nucleotides, the CDR3 is TGTGCCAGCACCACCGGGGGGGGATTTGAAGCTTTCTTT.

V is TRBV6-5 and J is TRBJ2-1; D perhaps matches TRBD2 (5 bases). Germline V gene lookup returns CDR1 MNHEY and CDR2 SVGAGI. The CDR3 is 16 residues long. V was cut by 2 bases and J by 8 bases, with 19 bases left in between. The CDR3 region is CASSYETGSAGDEQFF. The CDR3 DNA reads TGTGCCAGCAGTTACGAGACGGGGAGCGCCGGCGATGAGCAGTTCTTC.

This clone has just one count. The chain combines TRBV2 with TRBJ1-1; TRBD1 is a possible D gene (6 bases). Per the germline V gene, CDR1 is SNHLY and CDR2 is FYNNEI. The length of the CDR3 is 14 residues. V shed 6 bases and J shed 1 base, with 12 bases lying between them. CDR3 bases: TGTGCCAGCAGGGAGATACAGGGGAACACTGAAGCTTTCTTT. Protein sequence: CASREIQGNTEAFF.

This chain links TRBV15 with TRBJ2-5; 9 bases align to TRBD1. Per germline, CDR1 LNHNV and CDR2 YYDKDF (reference sequence). After removal of 4 bases from V and 5 bases from J, the junction contained 11 bases not matched to a gene. The CDR3 spans 16 residues. CDR3 nucleotides: TGTGCCACCAGCACCTTCAAGGACAGGGGAGGGGAGACCCAGTACTTC. Translation gives CATSTFKDRGGETQYF.

This chain links TRBV6-5 with TRBJ1-1, with TRBD1 as a possible D gene (5 bases). CDR1 and CDR2 from the germline V gene are MNHEY and SVGAGI. V shed 6 bases and J shed 5 bases, with 13 bases lying between them. The CDR3 is made up of 13 amino acids. The CDR3 DNA reads TGTGCCAGCAGAGGACACTTTGGAACTGAAGCTTTCTTT. It codes for CASRGHFGTEAFF.

J is TRBJ2-3 and V is TRBV27; D is undetermined. Trimming cost V 3 bases and J 6 bases, with 7 bases left between them. Germline V gene data show CDR1 as MNHEY and CDR2 as SMNVEV (reference sequence). CDR3 length: 12 amino acids. CDR3 loop: CASSFMGDTQYF. CDR3 DNA: TGTGCCAGCAGTTTTATGGGCGATACGCAGTATTTT.

The chain is built from TRBV29-1 and TRBJ2-7; D is unresolved. The CDR3 has 9 residues. The V end was cut by 5 bases, the J end by 2 bases, with 1 base between. Germline V gene sequence: CDR1 SQVTM, CDR2 ANQGSEA. CDR3 protein: CSVPYEQYF. The CDR3 coding sequence is TGCAGCGTTCCCTACGAGCAGTACTTC.

V is TRBV4-2 and J is TRBJ2-3; tentatively, D is TRBD1 or TRBD2 (5 bases each). The CDR3 runs to 15 residues. Trimming pared 8 bases from V and 0 bases from J, leaving 15 bases between. Germline V CDR1 and CDR2: LGHNA, YNFKEQ. In DNA form, the CDR3 reads TGTGCCAGCGACCGAGGGGACCCCAGCACAGATACGCAGTATTTT. Its protein is CASDRGDPSTDTQYF.

The rearrangement links TRBV27 to TRBJ1-5; 7 positions match TRBD1. CDR1 is MNHEY, CDR2 SMNVEV, per germline (reference sequence). The CDR3 consists of 13 residues. The J segment lost 2 bases and the V segment lost 10 bases, leaving 5 bases of the junction unmatched. CDR3 sequence reads: CATRGGGNQPQHF. CDR3 sequence (DNA): TGTGCCACCAGGGGGGGTGGCAATCAGCCCCAGCATTTT.

V is TRBV5-1 and J is TRBJ2-2; no clear D gene. V lost 1 base and J 6 bases, leaving 4 bases between the germline ends. Germline V gene sequence: CDR1 SGHRS, CDR2 YFSETQ. The CDR3 sequence is 12 residues long. The CDR3 protein is CASSLISGELFF. CDR3 in DNA: TGCGCCAGCAGCTTGATATCCGGGGAGCTGTTTTTT.

The J gene is TRBJ1-1, the V gene TRBV6-2 or TRBV6-3; D possibly corresponds to TRBD1 (5 bases). Between the trimmed V and J ends, which lost 6 bases and 10 bases, there was a span of 15 bases. CDR3 length equals 12 residues. Germline assignment: CDR1 MNHEY and CDR2 SVGEGT. The CDR3 region has the DNA TGTGCCAGCAGCCTACCAACAGGTGGAGCTTTCTTT. This gives the protein CASSLPTGGAFF.

As for this clone: This CDR3 is also generated by other DNA sequences in the sample. As DNA, the CDR3 is TGTGCCAGCAGTTGGACGGGGAGCTACGAGCAGTACTTC. Its protein is CASSWTGSYEQYF. This chain connects TRBV12-3 or TRBV12-4 to TRBJ2-7; TRBD2 is a possible D gene (5 bases). CDR3 length: 13 amino acids. Trimming pared 4 bases from V and 3 bases from J, leaving 10 bases between.

This clone turned up a few times. J is TRBJ2-2 and V is TRBV24-1, with 7 bases matching TRBD1. Germline CDR1 and CDR2: KGHDR and SFDVKD. The CDR3 has 14 amino acids. V shed 3 bases, J shed 3 bases, and the junction held 0 bases outside the gene matches. The CDR3 region is CATSDDRDTGELFF. CDR3 nucleotides: TGTGCCACCAGTGATGACAGGGACACCGGGGAGCTGTTTTTT.

The gene calls are TRBV5-5 and TRBJ1-3, with TRBD1 matching over 7 bases. Germline V lookup: CDR1 SGHKS, CDR2 YYEKEE (reference sequence). V trimming: 4 bases; J trimming: 0 bases; junction bases outside the gene matches: 4. CDR3 size: 15 residues. The CDR3 bases are TGTGCCAGCAGCCCGACAGGGTACTCTGGAAACACCATATATTTT. This translates into CASSPTGYSGNTIYF.

The gene calls are TRBV20-1 and TRBJ2-3, with D maybe TRBD2 (5 bases). CDR3 length: 16 residues. CDR1 is DFQATT and CDR2 is SNEGSKA in the germline V gene (reference sequence). Trimming cost V 3 bases and J 3 bases, with 19 bases left between them. CDR3 DNA sequence: TGCAGTGCTAGTGAGTTCCGGTTCGGGGTTACAGATACGCAGTATTTT. Translated, it gives CSASEFRFGVTDTQYF.

This clone was observed once. This rearrangement joins TRBV27 to TRBJ2-7; TRBD1 agrees at 7 bases. Per the germline V gene, CDR1 is MNHEY and CDR2 is SMNVEV (reference sequence). The CDR3 runs to 16 residues. The V gene end was trimmed by 5 bases and the J gene end by 4 bases; junction bases not matched to a gene: 14. CDR3 protein: CASSNPRGGRTYEQYF. CDR3 nucleotide sequence: TGTGCCAGCAGTAACCCGAGAGGGGGCAGAACTTACGAGCAGTACTTC.

The gene calls are TRBV4-3 and TRBJ2-2, with D perhaps matching TRBD2 (5 bases). V was pared by 1 base and J by 0 bases, with 9 bases between. The CDR3 loop spans 16 amino acids. Germline CDR1 LGHNA, CDR2 YSLEER. The DNA for the CDR3 is TGCGCCAGCAGCCAAGTCGCGGGCGCGAACACCGGGGAGCTGTTTTTT. Amino acid sequence: CASSQVAGANTGELFF.

V usage is TRBV24-1 and J usage is TRBJ1-1; 8 bases match TRBD1. There are 15 residues in the CDR3. Germline V lookup: CDR1 KGHDR, CDR2 SFDVKD. The junction had 5 bases not matched to a gene; V was cut back by 4 bases and J by 2 bases. DNA for the CDR3: TGTGCCACCAGTGACTCCAGGGGGCTAAACACTGAAGCTTTCTTT. Translation gives CATSDSRGLNTEAFF.

The CDR3 DNA is TGTGCCAGCAGCCCCGCCCGGGACTCAAATGAGCAGTTCTTC. It specifies CASSPARDSNEQFF. The rearrangement uses TRBV7-2 and TRBJ2-1; possible D gene TRBD2, 6 bases. V lost 5 bases and J lost 7, with 15 bases in between. This CDR3 has 14 amino acids. The germline V gene has CDR1 SGHTA and CDR2 FQGNSA.

A single count supports this clone. The chain combines TRBV6-5 with TRBJ1-2; 10 nucleotides agree with TRBD1. The CDR3 has 14 residues. With 6 bases clipped from V and 5 bases from J, the junction kept 6 bases outside the gene matches. CDR1 and CDR2 from the germline V gene are MNHEY and SVGAGI. CDR3 nucleotides: TGTGCCAGCAGCGGGACAGGGGATCGGTATGGCTACACCTTC. It yields the protein CASSGTGDRYGYTF.

The V and J genes are TRBV27 and TRBJ2-7, with D perhaps matching TRBD1 (5 bases). Trimming stripped 9 bases from V and 7 bases from J, with 22 bases between. This CDR3 is 14 amino acids long. The germline V gene encodes CDR1 MNHEY and CDR2 SMNVEV (reference sequence). For the CDR3, the DNA is TGTGCCAGTTCAGCGTCAGGGCCGCTTTGGGAGCAGTACTTC. Encoded protein: CASSASGPLWEQYF.

The chain uses TRBV5-6 and TRBJ1-5, with D possibly being TRBD1 (6 bases). CDR1 SGHDT and CDR2 YYEEEE come from the germline V gene. Trimming stripped 3 bases from V and 2 bases from J, with 15 bases between. This CDR3 is 16 amino acids long. Here the CDR3 DNA reads TGTGCCAGCAGCTCGACAGCCCAGGGGCGCAATCAGCCCCAGCATTTT. Residues: CASSSTAQGRNQPQHF.